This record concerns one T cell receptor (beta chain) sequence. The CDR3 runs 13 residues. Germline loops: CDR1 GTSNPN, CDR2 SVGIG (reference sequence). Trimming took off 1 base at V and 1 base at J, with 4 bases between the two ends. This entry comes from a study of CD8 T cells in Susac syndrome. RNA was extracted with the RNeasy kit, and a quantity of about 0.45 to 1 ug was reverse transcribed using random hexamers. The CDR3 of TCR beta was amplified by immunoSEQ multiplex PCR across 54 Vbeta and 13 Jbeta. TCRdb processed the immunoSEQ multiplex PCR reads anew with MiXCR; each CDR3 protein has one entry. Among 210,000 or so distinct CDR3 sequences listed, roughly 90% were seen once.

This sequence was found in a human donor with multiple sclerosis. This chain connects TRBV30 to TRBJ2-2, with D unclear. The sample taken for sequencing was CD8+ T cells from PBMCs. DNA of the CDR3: TGTGCCTGGAGTGCAGGGAACACCGGGGAGCTGTTTTTT. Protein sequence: CAWSAGNTGELFF.